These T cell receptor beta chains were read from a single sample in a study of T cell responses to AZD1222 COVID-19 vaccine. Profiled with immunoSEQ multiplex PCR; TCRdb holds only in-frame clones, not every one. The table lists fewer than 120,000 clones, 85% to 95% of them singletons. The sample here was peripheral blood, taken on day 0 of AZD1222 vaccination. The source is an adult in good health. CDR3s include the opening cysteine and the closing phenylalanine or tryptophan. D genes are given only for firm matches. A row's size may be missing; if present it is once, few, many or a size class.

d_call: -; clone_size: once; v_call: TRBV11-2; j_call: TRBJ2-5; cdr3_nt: TGTGCCAGCAGCTCCCGACACTTGTACCAAGAGACCCAGTACTTC; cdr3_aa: CASSSRHLYQETQYF
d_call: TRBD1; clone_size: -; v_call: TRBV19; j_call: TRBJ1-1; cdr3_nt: TGTGCCAGTACAAGACAGGGGATGAACACTGAAGCTTTCTTT; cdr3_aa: CASTRQGMNTEAFF
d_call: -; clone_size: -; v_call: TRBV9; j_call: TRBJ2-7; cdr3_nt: TGTGCCAGCAGCAGAGACGGATACTACGAGCAGTACTTC; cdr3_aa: CASSRDGYYEQYF
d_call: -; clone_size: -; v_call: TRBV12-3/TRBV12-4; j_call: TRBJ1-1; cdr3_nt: TGTGCCAGCAGTTCAGGGCCTGAAGCTTTCTTT; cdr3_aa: CASSSGPEAFF
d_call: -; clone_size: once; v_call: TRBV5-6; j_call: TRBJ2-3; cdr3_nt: TGTGCCAGCAGCTTGGATTCCCCCGGCTATAGCACAGATACGCAGTATTTT; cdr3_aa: CASSLDSPGYSTDTQYF
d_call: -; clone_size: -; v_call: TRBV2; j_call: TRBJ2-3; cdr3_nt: TGTGCCAGCAGTGTGGGTACTAGCACAGATACGCAGTATTTT; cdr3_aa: CASSVGTSTDTQYF
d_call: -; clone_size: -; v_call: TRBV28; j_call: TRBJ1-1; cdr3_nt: TGTGCCAGCAGTTTGGTTCAGAGGAACACTGAAGCTTTCTTT; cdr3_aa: CASSLVQRNTEAFF
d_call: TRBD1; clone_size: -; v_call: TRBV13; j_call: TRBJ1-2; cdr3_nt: TGTGCCAGCAGCATAAGACAGGGTGGCTATGGCTACACCTTC; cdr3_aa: CASSIRQGGYGYTF
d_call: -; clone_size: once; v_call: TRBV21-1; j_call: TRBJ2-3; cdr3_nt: TGTGCCAGCAGCAAAGGGGGGCCACAGGGTTCCGATACGCAGTATTTT; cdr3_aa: CASSKGGPQGSDTQYF
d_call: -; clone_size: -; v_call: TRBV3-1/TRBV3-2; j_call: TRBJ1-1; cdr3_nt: TGTGCCAGCAGCCAGGGACACCTAAACACTGAAGCTTTCTTT; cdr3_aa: CASSQGHLNTEAFF
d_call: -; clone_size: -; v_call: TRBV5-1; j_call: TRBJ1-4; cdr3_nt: TGCGCCAGCAGCCCATACGGTGCAACTAATGAAAAACTGTTTTTT; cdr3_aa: CASSPYGATNEKLFF
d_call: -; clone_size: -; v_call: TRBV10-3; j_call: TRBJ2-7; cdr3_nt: TGTGCCACCCGGGGACGGCTCTCCTACGAGCAGTACTTC; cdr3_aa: CATRGRLSYEQYF
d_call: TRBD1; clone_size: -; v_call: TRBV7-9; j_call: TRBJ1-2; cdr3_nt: TGTGCCAGCAGCATAGGGACAGGCCTTGGCTATGGCTACACCTTC; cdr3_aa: CASSIGTGLGYGYTF
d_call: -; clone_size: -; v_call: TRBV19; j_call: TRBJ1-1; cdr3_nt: TGTGCCAGTAGTCCCCTCACCTCGCGGGACACTGAAGCTTTCTTT; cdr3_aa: CASSPLTSRDTEAFF
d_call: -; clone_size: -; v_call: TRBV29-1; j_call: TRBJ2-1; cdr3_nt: TGCAGCGTGGAAACATACAATGAGCAGTTCTTC; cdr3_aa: CSVETYNEQFF
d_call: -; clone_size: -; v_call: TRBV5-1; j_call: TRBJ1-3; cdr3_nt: TGCGCCAGCAGCTTAGGCAGGGAGGCGGACACCATATATTTT; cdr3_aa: CASSLGREADTIYF
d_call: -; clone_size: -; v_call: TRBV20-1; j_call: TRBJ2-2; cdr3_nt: TGCAGTGCCAGTAGGGGACTCCCCCCCGGGGAGCTGTTTTTT; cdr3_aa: CSASRGLPPGELFF
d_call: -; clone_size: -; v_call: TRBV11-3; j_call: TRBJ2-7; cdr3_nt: TGTGCCAGCAGCCCCCAAGGGGTCGAGCAGTACTTC; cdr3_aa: CASSPQGVEQYF
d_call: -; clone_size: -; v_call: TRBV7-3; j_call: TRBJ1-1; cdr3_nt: TGTGCCAGCAGCTTAGGTAGCTTGAACACTGAAGCTTTCTTT; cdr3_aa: CASSLGSLNTEAFF
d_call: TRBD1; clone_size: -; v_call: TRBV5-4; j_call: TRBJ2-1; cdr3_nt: TGTGCCAGCAGCATGACAGGGGGTAGGCACAATGAGCAGTTCTTC; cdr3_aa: CASSMTGGRHNEQFF
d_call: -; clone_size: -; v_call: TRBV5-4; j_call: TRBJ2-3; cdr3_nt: TGTGCCAGCAAGGTGGGGGATACGCAGTATTTT; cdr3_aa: CASKVGDTQYF
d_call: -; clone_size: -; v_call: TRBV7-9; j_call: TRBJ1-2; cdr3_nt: TGTGCCAGCAGCTACCAGGATAACTATGGCTACACCTTC; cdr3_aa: CASSYQDNYGYTF
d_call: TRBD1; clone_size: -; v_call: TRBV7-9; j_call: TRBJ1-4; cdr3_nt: TGTGCCAGCATTTCCGGGACAGGGGATGAAAAACTGTTTTTT; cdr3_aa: CASISGTGDEKLFF
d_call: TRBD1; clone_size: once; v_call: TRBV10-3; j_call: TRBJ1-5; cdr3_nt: TGTGCCATCAGTGGGGGACAGGAGAATAGCAATCAGCCCCAGCATTTT; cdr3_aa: CAISGGQENSNQPQHF
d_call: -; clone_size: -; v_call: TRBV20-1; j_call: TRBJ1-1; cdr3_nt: TGCAGTGCTCAGGTCGATGAAGCTTTCTTT; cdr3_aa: CSAQVDEAFF
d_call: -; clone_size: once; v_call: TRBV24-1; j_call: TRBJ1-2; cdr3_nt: TGTGCCACCAGTGGAAAAGGGGCCTATGGCTACACCTTC; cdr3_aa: CATSGKGAYGYTF
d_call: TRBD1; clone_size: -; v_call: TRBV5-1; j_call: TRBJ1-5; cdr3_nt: TGCGCCAGCAGCTTGGAAGGGGGCGGCAATCAGCCCCAGCATTTT; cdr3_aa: CASSLEGGGNQPQHF